These 13 T cell receptor beta chains were sequenced from one sample in a study of T cells in Graves' hyperthyroidism and ophthalmopathy (dated by TCRdb to the late 2010s). The method was multiplex PCR. Data came from an Illumina HiSeq 2000. The TCR beta CDR3 regions were amplified from the RNA transcripts. The TCR CDR3 was subjected to a first round of RT-PCR using the HTBI primer set and the Qiagen OneStep RT-PCR kit. TCRdb reworked the public reads: Q25 trimming with fastp, MiXCR clone assembly, productive beta chains retained. Records with the same CDR3 protein are collapsed into one entry carrying the most frequent genes and DNA. Recorded for this sample are roughly 500,000 distinct CDR3 sequences; more than 45% of them occurred a single time. Of the sample, roughly 19% falls within the top ten clones. Sequenced sample: peripheral blood or thyroid tissue (not recorded which). The receptors shown here come from an adult woman with Graves' disease, either hyperthyroidism or ophthalmopathy (not recorded which).

The chain is built from TRBV11-1 and TRBJ1-1; D might be TRBD1 (5 bases). Germline V gene data show CDR1 as SGHAT and CDR2 as FQDESV (reference sequence). Deletions cut 5 bases from V and 1 base from J, with 11 bases between. This CDR3 is 14 amino acids long. The CDR3: CASSRRQGNTEAFF. CDR3 coding DNA: TGTGCCAGCAGCCGTCGCCAGGGGAACACTGAAGCTTTCTTT.

This clonotype has at least ten counts. The rearrangement joins TRBV20-1 to TRBJ1-6, with D perhaps TRBD1 (6 bases). V lost 5 bases, J lost 0 bases, and 11 bases lay in between. Germline V lookup: CDR1 DFQATT, CDR2 SNEGSKA (reference sequence). The CDR3 runs 15 residues. CDR3 sequence reads: CSADTGISYNSPLHF. In DNA, the CDR3 is TGCAGTGCTGATACAGGGATCTCCTATAATTCACCCCTCCACTTT.

The J gene is TRBJ2-7, the V gene TRBV7-8; TRBD2 aligns across 13 bases. TRBJ2-1 explains the end of the DNA better; the J call may be wrong. This CDR3 region has 16 residues. Germline CDR1 SGHVS, CDR2 FQNEAQ. In nucleotides, the CDR3 is TGTGCCAGCAGCCCTGGACTAGCGGGAGTGTACAATGAGCAGTTCTTC. Protein sequence: CASSPGLAGVYNEQFF.

This clonotype was seen many times. The chain carries TRBV20-1 and TRBJ2-7; no definite D call. CDR1 is DFQATT, CDR2 SNEGSKA, per germline (reference sequence). The CDR3 is made up of 14 amino acids. V was trimmed by 0 bases and J by 3 bases, leaving 12 bases between them. CDR3 region: CSARDLRWVYEQYF. CDR3 bases: TGCAGTGCTAGAGATCTTAGGTGGGTCTACGAGCAGTACTTC.

This sequence joins TRBV9 and TRBJ2-2; 8 bases align to TRBD2. Germline CDR1 and CDR2: SGDLS and YYNGEE. The V and J ends lost 0 bases and 2 bases, in that order; junction bases with no gene match: 12. The CDR3 sequence is 19 residues long. CDR3 nucleotides: TGTGCCAGCAGCGTAGAGGGGCATTCGGGACTAGGCAACACCGGGGAGCTGTTTTTT. Its translation: CASSVEGHSGLGNTGELFF.

This clonotype was seen repeatedly, ten times or more. The chain recombines TRBV5-1 with TRBJ1-1, with D possibly TRBD1 on 6 matching bases. Looked up from germline, CDR1 is SGHRS and CDR2 is YFSETQ. There are 14 residues in the CDR3. Trimming left V 1 base short and J 5 bases short, with 12 bases between. CDR3 amino acids: CASSLRGPRTEAFF. The CDR3 nucleotides are TGCGCCAGCAGCTTGCGGGGGCCGCGGACTGAAGCTTTCTTT.

This clonotype has at least ten counts. The genes are TRBV12-3 or TRBV12-4 and TRBJ2-5, with 7 bases that match TRBD1. This CDR3 contains 13 residues. V dropped 6 bases and J dropped 1; count of bases not matched to a gene: 2. In nucleotides, the CDR3 is TGTGCCAGCAGCTACAGGGGCCAAGAGACCCAGTACTTC. It is translated as CASSYRGQETQYF.

The chain carries TRBV29-1 and TRBJ2-7; 10 bases line up with TRBD2. J lost 6 bases, V lost 6 bases, and 11 bases had no gene match. The germline gives CDR1 SQVTM, CDR2 ANQGSEA. CDR3 length: 14 residues. The CDR3 reads CSVATSGTLAEQYF. In nucleotides, the CDR3 is TGCAGCGTCGCCACTAGCGGGACCTTGGCCGAGCAGTACTTC.

The genes are TRBV29-1 and TRBJ2-7; TRBD1 matches 10 bases. The CDR3 sequence is 13 residues long. The germline gives CDR1 SQVTM, CDR2 ANQGSEA. V dropped 6 bases and J dropped 7; count of bases not matched to a gene: 9. CDR3 sequence: CSVYRDRGKEQYF. Written as DNA, the CDR3 is TGCAGCGTCTACCGGGACAGGGGTAAGGAGCAGTACTTC.

With respect to this clonotype: The junction departs from germline at one end; a sequencing error may be responsible. V and J are TRBV5-1 and TRBJ2-1, with a possible D match to TRBD1 (7 bases). The CDR3 extends over 15 amino acids. Germline-derived CDR1 and CDR2 are SGHRS and YFSETQ. The CDR3 loop is CASSLGGTAYNEQLF. The CDR3 DNA reads TGCGCCAGCAGCTTGGGCGGGACAGCCTACAATGAGCAGCTCTTC.

CDR3 sequence (DNA): TGCAGTGCAAAGGACAGGGTTGGAAACACCATATATTTT. It yields the protein CSAKDRVGNTIYF. The chain employs TRBV20-1 and TRBJ1-3; 8 positions match TRBD1. J lost 3 bases, V lost 6 bases, and 4 bases had no gene match. Germline V CDR1 and CDR2: DFQATT, SNEGSKA (reference sequence). The CDR3 covers 13 residues.

With respect to this clonotype: A much more abundant neighbour one base away suggests this may be a read error. The chain has TRBV30 and TRBJ1-6; TRBD1 is a possible D gene (5 bases). The length of the CDR3 is 13 residues. The germline V gene encodes CDR1 GTSNPN and CDR2 SVGIG (reference sequence). V dropped 1 base and J dropped 9 bases, with 10 bases sitting between them. For the CDR3, the DNA is TGTGCCTGGAGTGCGCAGGGTAGTTCACCCCTCCACTTT. Its translation: CAWSAQGSSPLHF.

The V gene is TRBV14, the J gene TRBJ1-1; possible D gene TRBD1, 5 bases. Germline V gene sequence: CDR1 SGHDN, CDR2 FVKESK. The CDR3 extends over 15 amino acids. Trimming pared 0 bases from V and 4 bases from J, leaving 12 bases between. DNA of the CDR3: TGTGCCAGCAGCCAAGATCCCAGGGTGGGCACTGAAGCTTTCTTT. Translated, it gives CASSQDPRVGTEAFF.